A selection of T cell receptor beta chains follows, all from one sample in a study of shared clonotypes between healthy human individuals. Only in-frame clones appear in the TCRdb table, and some are missing; sequencing was by immunoSEQ multiplex PCR. Of roughly 1 million clones in the sample, more than 75% were seen once. The specimen was memory CD4+ T cells from PBMCs. The receptors shown here come from a man between 18 and 29 years old in good health. Some clones in this sample may be carry-over from other donors' samples. CDR3s leave out the opening cysteine and the closing phenylalanine or tryptophan.

>TRBJ1-4|TRBV6-5
ASSPGATNEKLF
>TRBJ2-7|TRBV21-1
ASSPFPLDYEQY
>TRBJ1-3|TRBV11-2
ASRALRTSGNTIY
>TRBJ2-5|TRBV28
ASSPHRGRGETQY
>TRBJ2-1|TRBV7-8
ASSPKGRGSYNEQF
>TRBJ2-2|TRBV5-6
ASSLSSGGVTGELF
>TRBJ2-7|TRBV21-1
ASSKVHRSYLHSYEQY
>TRBJ2-7|TRBV5-4
ASSLVGLAGVGTYEQY
>TRBJ2-1|TRBV7-7
ASSLVGSAGDEQF
>TRBJ2-4|TRBV5-1
ASSGAGANIQY
>TRBJ2-3|TRBV5-1
ASSPILAGRTDTQY
>TRBJ1-1|TRBV7-2
ASSLGAQMNTEAF
>TRBJ1-2|TRBV27
ASSSLNEDNNYGYT
>TRBJ2-3|TRBV25-1
ASSELTGDTDTQY
>TRBJ2-7|TRBV28
ASSFANRGHEQY
>TRBJ1-1|TRBV5-6
ASSSGPNTEAF
>TRBJ2-7|TRBV30
AWSGRDEQY
>TRBJ2-6|TRBV19
ASSIHAGGTGANVLT
>TRBJ2-4|TRBV18
ASSPERMAGNIQY
>TRBJ1-1|TRBV7-2
ASRAGTNTEAF
>TRBJ1-1|TRBV9
ASSETGRRNTEAF
>TRBJ2-1|TRBV6-1
AEAVGPSYNEQF
>TRBJ1-3|TRBV27
ASRRLGMASGNTIY
>TRBJ2-5|TRBV1
TPLVREGDEQETQY
>TRBJ1-5|TRBV2
ASSVGQGNQPQH
>TRBJ2-7|TRBV7-2
ASSYVGTGSEQY
>TRBJ2-1|TRBV7-3
ASSLFGRGEQF
>TRBJ2-1|TRBV4-1
ASSQDHGRAPNEQF
>TRBJ2-5|TRBV28
ASSSSNRRGETQY
>TRBJ2-2|TRBV7-2
ASSLVPHAGGNTGELF
>TRBJ2-2|TRBV7-9
ASSFSPGQKNTGELF